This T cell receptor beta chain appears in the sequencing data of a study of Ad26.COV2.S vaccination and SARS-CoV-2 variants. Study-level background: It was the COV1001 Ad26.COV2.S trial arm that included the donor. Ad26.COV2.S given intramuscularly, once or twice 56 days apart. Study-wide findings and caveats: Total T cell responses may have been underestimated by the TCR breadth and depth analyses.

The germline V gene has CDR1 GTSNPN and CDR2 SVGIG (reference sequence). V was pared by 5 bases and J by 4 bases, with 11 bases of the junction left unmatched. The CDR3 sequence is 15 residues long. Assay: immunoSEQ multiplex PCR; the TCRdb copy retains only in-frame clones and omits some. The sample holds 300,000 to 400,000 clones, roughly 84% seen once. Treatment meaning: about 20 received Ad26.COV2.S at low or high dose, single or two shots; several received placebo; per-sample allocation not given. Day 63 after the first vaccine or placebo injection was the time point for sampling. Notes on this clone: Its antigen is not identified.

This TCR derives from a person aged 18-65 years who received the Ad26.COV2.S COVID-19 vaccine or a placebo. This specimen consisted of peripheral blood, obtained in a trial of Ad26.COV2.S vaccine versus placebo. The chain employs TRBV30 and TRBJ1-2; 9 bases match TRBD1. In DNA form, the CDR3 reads TGTGCCTGGGACGGGGGGGGACAGGGAGCCTATGGCTACACCTTC. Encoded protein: CAWDGGGQGAYGYTF.